The 19 T cell receptor beta chains reported below all come from one sample, sequenced in a study of metastatic and nonmetastatic thyroid tumors. With MiXCR, TCRdb reprocessed the PCR reads. The sample holds roughly 40,000 clones, about 17% seen once. No treatment of any kind had been given to any patient before thyroid surgery. The source material was blood. These receptors were obtained from a male donor with papillary thyroid cancer or a benign thyroid nodule (not recorded which). Some clones in this sample may be carry-over from other donors' samples.

In this sample, this clone turned up many times. This chain uses TRBV28 with TRBJ2-2, with D possibly TRBD2 on 6 matching bases. Per germline, CDR1 MDHEN and CDR2 SYDVKM. The CDR3 length is 15 residues. Trimming left V 6 bases short and J 1 base short, with 12 bases between. CDR3 coding DNA: TGTGCCAGCAGCTCCAGGAGGGAGAACACCGGGGAGCTGTTTTTT. This gives the protein CASSSRRENTGELFF.

Many counts were recorded for this clone. The gene calls are TRBV19 and TRBJ2-2, with D tentatively TRBD1 or TRBD2 (6 bases each). The V end lost 1 base, the J end lost 2 bases, and 14 bases lay between the germline ends. Germline V CDR1 and CDR2: LNHDA, SQIVND (reference sequence). There are 17 residues in the CDR3. CDR3 protein: CASSIVTGAYNTGELFF. The CDR3 coding sequence is TGTGCCAGTAGTATAGTAACGGGGGCCTACAACACCGGGGAGCTGTTTTTT.

This clone was observed at least ten times. The chain links TRBV19 to TRBJ2-3; no clear D. Between the trimmed V and J ends, which lost 9 bases and 2 bases, there was a span of 12 bases. Per the germline V gene, CDR1 is LNHDA and CDR2 is SQIVND (reference sequence). The CDR3 loop spans 13 amino acids. In nucleotides, the CDR3 is TGTGCCAGCCGAAGCCTTAACACAGATACGCAGTATTTT. As protein: CASRSLNTDTQYF.

In this sample, this clone turned up many times. The chain carries TRBV7-3 and TRBJ2-1, with 7 nucleotides matching TRBD2. The length of the CDR3 is 15 residues. CDR1 and CDR2 from the germline V gene are SGHTA and FQGTGA. The V gene end was trimmed by 0 bases and the J gene end by 7 bases; junction bases not matched to a gene: 6. The CDR3 protein is CASSLTGGGSNEQFF. The CDR3 DNA reads TGTGCCAGCAGCTTAACAGGCGGGGGTAGTAATGAGCAGTTCTTC. The full variable domain, its missing parts supplied by reference TRBV7-3 and TRBJ2-1, is GAGVSQTPSNKVTEKGKYVELRCDPISGHTALYWYRQSLGQGPEFLIYFQGTGAADDSGLPNDRFFAVRPEGSVSTLKIQRTERGDSAVYLCASSLTGGGSNEQFFGPGTRLTVL.

This clone was recorded a few times. Germline and junction disagree at one end, which may indicate a read error. In nucleotides, the CDR3 is TGTGCCAGCAGTACAGGGAGCAACTATGGCTACAACTTC. Translated, it gives CASSTGSNYGYNF. The chain couples TRBV12-3 or TRBV12-4 to TRBJ1-2; TRBD1 might be the D (6 bases). This CDR3 has 13 amino acids.

The V and J genes are TRBV24-1 and TRBJ1-1, with 12 bases fitting TRBD1. Germline loops: CDR1 KGHDR, CDR2 SFDVKD. With 5 bases clipped from V and 2 bases from J, the junction kept 8 bases outside the gene matches. The CDR3 consists of 17 residues. CDR3 sequence (DNA): TGTGCCACCAGTGGGAGCCGGGGACAGGGGGCCAACACTGAAGCTTTCTTT. It codes for CATSGSRGQGANTEAFF.

This clone appeared many times. Other DNA sequences in the sample encode the same CDR3. V usage is TRBV5-1 and J usage is TRBJ2-6; no clear D. Trimming removed 0 bases from V and 4 bases from J, with 8 bases in between. CDR3 size: 15 residues. Germline CDR1 and CDR2: SGHRS and YFSETQ. The CDR3: CASSLGSSGANVLTF. CDR3 in DNA: TGCGCCAGCAGCTTGGGTTCCTCCGGGGCCAACGTCCTGACTTTC.

This clone was counted many times. The rearrangement joins TRBV15 to TRBJ1-4, with D unclear. V was trimmed by 9 bases and J by 0 bases, leaving 8 bases between them. Germline V lookup: CDR1 LNHNV, CDR2 YYDKDF (reference sequence). The CDR3 runs 13 residues. The CDR3 loop is CATRRTTNEKLFF. DNA for the CDR3: TGTGCCACGCGACGGACAACTAATGAAAAACTGTTTTTT.

This clone has ten or more counts. This chain joins TRBV29-1 and TRBJ2-7; 7 nucleotides align to TRBD2. Germline V lookup: CDR1 SQVTM, CDR2 ANQGSEA. This CDR3 region has 11 residues. V lost 7 bases, J lost 5 bases, and 5 bases stayed unmatched. This CDR3 reads CSAGEGHEQYF. The CDR3 nucleotides read TGCAGCGCCGGGGAGGGCCACGAGCAGTACTTC.

The rearrangement uses TRBV5-4 and TRBJ2-7, with D maybe TRBD2 (5 bases). The CDR3 has 13 amino acids. CDR1 SGHNT and CDR2 YYREEE come from the germline V gene (reference sequence). Trimming took 4 bases from V and 6 from J, leaving 14 bases between them. CDR3 nucleotide sequence: TGTGCCAGCAGCCCTATTCGAGGGTCCGAGCAGTACTTC. Its translation is CASSPIRGSEQYF. Full variable domain (rest looked up from reference TRBV5-4 and TRBJ2-7): ETGVTQSPTHLIKTRGQQVTLRCSSQSGHNTVSWYQQALGQGPQFIFQYYREEENGRGNFPPRFSGLQFPNYSSELNVNALELDDSALYLCASSPIRGSEQYFGPGTRLTVT.

This clone was seen ten or more times. A much larger clone differs by one base, so this may be a read error. The chain carries TRBV6-4 and TRBJ2-3, with 11 bases lining up with TRBD2. This CDR3 is 14 amino acids long. Germline-derived CDR1 and CDR2 are MRHNA and SNTAGT. Written as DNA, the CDR3 is TGTGCCAGCAGTTTAGCGGGAGGGCCAGATATGCAGTATTTT. Its translation: CASSLAGGPDMQYF.

This clone was recorded many times. The chain joins TRBV7-8 to TRBJ2-3, with D perhaps matching TRBD2 (6 bases). Germline lookup yields CDR1 SGHVS and CDR2 FQNEAQ. This CDR3 region has 14 residues. With 6 bases removed from V and 3 bases from J, the gap between germline ends came to 13 bases. In DNA, the CDR3 is TGTGCCAGCAGAGTACGGGAGACTACAGATACGCAGTATTTT. Encoded protein: CASRVRETTDTQYF.

The CDR3 sequence is CSASGHDGEKETQYF. The CDR3 DNA reads as TGCAGTGCTTCTGGCCATGACGGGGAGAAAGAGACCCAGTACTTC. The chain combines TRBV20-1 with TRBJ2-5; perhaps TRBD2 as D (5 bases). In germline, CDR1 is DFQATT, CDR2 SNEGSKA (reference sequence). V lost 5 bases and J lost 3, with 19 bases in between. The CDR3 length is 15 residues.

The sample holds a few counts of this clone. This chain uses TRBV19 with TRBJ1-3; TRBD1 matches 9 bases. Germline loops: CDR1 LNHDA, CDR2 SQIVND (reference sequence). This CDR3 is 15 amino acids long. With 4 bases clipped from V and 3 bases from J, the junction kept 4 bases outside the gene matches. The CDR3 coding sequence is TGTGCCAGTAGTAAACAGGGGGCAAATGGAAACACCATATATTTT. Protein: CASSKQGANGNTIYF.

DNA for the CDR3: TGTGCCAGCAGCTTTCAGTTGGAGACTAACTATGGCTACACCTTC. Its protein is CASSFQLETNYGYTF. The genes are TRBV7-9 and TRBJ1-2; D is unresolved. The CDR3 consists of 15 residues. From germline, CDR1 is SEHNR and CDR2 FQNEAQ (reference sequence). V was cut by 3 bases and J by 0 bases, with 11 bases left in between. The entire variable domain, with the rest obtained from reference TRBV7-9 and TRBJ1-2, is as follows: DTGVSQNPRHKITKRGQNVTFRCDPISEHNRLYWYRQTLGQGPEFLTYFQNEAQLEKSRLLSDRFSAERPKGSFSTLEIQRTEQGDSAMYLCASSFQLETNYGYTFGSGTRLTVV.

The V gene is TRBV7-9, the J gene TRBJ2-2; D unresolved. Per the germline V gene, CDR1 is SEHNR and CDR2 is FQNEAQ (reference sequence). The CDR3 runs to 15 residues. V was cut by 1 base and J by 14 bases, with 20 bases left in between. The CDR3 DNA sequence: TGTGCCAGCAGCTTAGTGGAGACGAACACCGGGTATCTGTTTTTT. Residues: CASSLVETNTGYLFF.

For this clone: A much larger clone lies a single base off, so this may be a read error. The CDR3 DNA follows: TGCAGCGCAGTCCGGGCATATGAGCAGTTCTTC. It yields the protein CSAVRAYEQFF. The chain joins TRBV29-1 to TRBJ2-1; the D is unclear. Trimming stripped 7 bases from V and 8 bases from J, with 12 bases between. CDR1 SQVTM and CDR2 ANQGSEA come from the germline V gene. The CDR3 is 11 amino acids.

In nucleotides, the CDR3 is TGTGCCTGGAGCCTGGCGGGGAATCAGCCCCAGCATTTT. Translation gives CAWSLAGNQPQHF. V is TRBV30 and J is TRBJ1-5, with D hard to call. V lost 3 bases to trimming and J lost 4 bases, with 10 bases between them. This CDR3 is 13 amino acids long. The germline CDR1 and CDR2 sequences are GTSNPN and SVGIG (reference sequence).

This clone was seen repeatedly, ten times or more. The chain recombines TRBV19 with TRBJ2-7, with no clear D. The ends were cut back, 1 base at V and 2 bases at J, with 9 bases in the middle. The CDR3 has 14 amino acids. From germline, CDR1 is LNHDA and CDR2 SQIVND (reference sequence). CDR3 residues: CASSIAGRPYEQYF. CDR3 in DNA: TGTGCCAGTAGTATAGCGGGCCGTCCCTACGAGCAGTACTTC.